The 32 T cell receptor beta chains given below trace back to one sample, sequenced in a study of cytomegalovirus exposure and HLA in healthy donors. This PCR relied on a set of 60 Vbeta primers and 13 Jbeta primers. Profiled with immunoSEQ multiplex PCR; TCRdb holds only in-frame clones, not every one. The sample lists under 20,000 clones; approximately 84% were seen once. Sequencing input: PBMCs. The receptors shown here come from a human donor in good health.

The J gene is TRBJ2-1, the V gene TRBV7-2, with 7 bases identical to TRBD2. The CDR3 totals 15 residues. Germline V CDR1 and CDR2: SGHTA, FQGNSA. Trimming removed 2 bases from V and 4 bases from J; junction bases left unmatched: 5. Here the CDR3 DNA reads TGTGCCAGCAGCTTACAGCGGGGTGGGTACAATGAGCAGTTCTTC. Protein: CASSLQRGGYNEQFF. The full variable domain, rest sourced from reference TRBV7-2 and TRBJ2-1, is GAGVSQSPSNKVTEKGKDVELRCDPISGHTALYWYRQSLGQGLEFLIYFQGNSAPDKSGLPSDRFSAERTGGSVSTLTIQRTQQEDSAVYLCASSLQRGGYNEQFFGPGTRLTVL.

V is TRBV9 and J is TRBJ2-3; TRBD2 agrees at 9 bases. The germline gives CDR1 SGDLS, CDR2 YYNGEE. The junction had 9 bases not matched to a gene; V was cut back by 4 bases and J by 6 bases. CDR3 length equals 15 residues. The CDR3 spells CASSPHSGSIDTQYF. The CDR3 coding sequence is TGTGCCAGCAGCCCCCATAGCGGGAGCATCGATACGCAGTATTTT.

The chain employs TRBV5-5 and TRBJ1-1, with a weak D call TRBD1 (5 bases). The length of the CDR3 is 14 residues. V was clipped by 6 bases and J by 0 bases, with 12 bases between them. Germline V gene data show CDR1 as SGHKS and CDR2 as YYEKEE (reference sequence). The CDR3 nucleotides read TGTGCCAGCATATTGGGGCGTATGAACACTGAAGCTTTCTTT. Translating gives CASILGRMNTEAFF. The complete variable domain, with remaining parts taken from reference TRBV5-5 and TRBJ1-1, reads DAGVTQSPTHLIKTRGQQVTLRCSPISGHKSVSWYQQVLGQGPQFIFQYYEKEERGRGNFPDRFSARQFPNYSSELNVNALLLGDSALYLCASILGRMNTEAFFGQGTRLTVV.

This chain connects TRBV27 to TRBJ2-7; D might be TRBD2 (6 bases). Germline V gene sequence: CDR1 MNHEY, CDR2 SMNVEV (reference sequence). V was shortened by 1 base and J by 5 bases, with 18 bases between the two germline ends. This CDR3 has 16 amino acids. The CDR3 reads CASSLLRQAGPHEQYF. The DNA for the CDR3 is TGTGCCAGCAGTTTATTGAGGCAGGCGGGGCCCCACGAGCAGTACTTC.

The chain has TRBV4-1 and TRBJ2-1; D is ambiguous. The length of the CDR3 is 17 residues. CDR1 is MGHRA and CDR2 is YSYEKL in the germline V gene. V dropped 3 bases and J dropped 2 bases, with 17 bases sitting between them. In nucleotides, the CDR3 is TGCGCCAGCAGCCATCTCTTCCGGAGAGGAACCTACAATGAGCAGTTCTTC. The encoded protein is CASSHLFRRGTYNEQFF.

The CDR3 nucleotides are TGCGCCAGCAGCTCCCGTCTGGGCGTGAGAAACACCATATATTTT. Protein product: CASSSRLGVRNTIYF. This sequence joins TRBV4-1 and TRBJ1-3; D gene ambiguous. This CDR3 is built from 15 residues. Germline loops: CDR1 MGHRA, CDR2 YSYEKL. Trimming took 5 bases from V and 5 from J, leaving 16 bases between them.

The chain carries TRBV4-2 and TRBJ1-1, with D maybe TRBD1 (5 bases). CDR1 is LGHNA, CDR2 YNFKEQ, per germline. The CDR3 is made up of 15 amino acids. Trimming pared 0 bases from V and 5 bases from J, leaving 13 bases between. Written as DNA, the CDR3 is TGTGCCAGCAGCCAAGAGTGGGGCCGTGGAACTGAAGCTTTCTTT. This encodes CASSQEWGRGTEAFF.

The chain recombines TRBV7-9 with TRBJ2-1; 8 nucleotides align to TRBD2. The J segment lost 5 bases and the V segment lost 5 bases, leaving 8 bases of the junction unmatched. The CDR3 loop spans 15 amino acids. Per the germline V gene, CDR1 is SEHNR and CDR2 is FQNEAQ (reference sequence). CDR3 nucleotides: TGTGCCAGCAGCCCCTTTGGGACTAGAGACAATGAGCAGTTCTTC. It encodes CASSPFGTRDNEQFF.

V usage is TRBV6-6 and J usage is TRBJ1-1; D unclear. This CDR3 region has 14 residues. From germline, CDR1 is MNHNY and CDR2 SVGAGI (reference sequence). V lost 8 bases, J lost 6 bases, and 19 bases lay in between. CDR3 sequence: CASVGRGGRAEAFF. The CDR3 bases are TGTGCCAGCGTGGGTCGGGGTGGGAGGGCTGAAGCTTTCTTT.

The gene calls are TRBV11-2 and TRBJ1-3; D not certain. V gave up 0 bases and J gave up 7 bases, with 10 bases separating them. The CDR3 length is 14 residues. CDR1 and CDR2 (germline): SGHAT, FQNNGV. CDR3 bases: TGTGCCAGCAGCTTAGAGGGTCCCGGGAACACCATATATTTT. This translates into CASSLEGPGNTIYF.

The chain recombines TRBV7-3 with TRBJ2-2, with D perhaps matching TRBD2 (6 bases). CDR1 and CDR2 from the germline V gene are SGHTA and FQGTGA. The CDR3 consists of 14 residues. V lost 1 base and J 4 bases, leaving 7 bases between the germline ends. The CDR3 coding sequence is TGTGCCAGCAGCTTAAGGCGGGGCACCGGGGAGCTGTTTTTT. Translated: CASSLRRGTGELFF.

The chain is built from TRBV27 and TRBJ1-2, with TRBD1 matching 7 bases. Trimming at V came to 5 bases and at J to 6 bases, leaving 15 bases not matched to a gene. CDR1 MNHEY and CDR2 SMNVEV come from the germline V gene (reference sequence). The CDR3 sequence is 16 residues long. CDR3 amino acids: CASSPEGQVPWDGYTF. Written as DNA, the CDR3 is TGTGCCAGCAGTCCTGAAGGACAGGTCCCTTGGGATGGCTACACCTTC.

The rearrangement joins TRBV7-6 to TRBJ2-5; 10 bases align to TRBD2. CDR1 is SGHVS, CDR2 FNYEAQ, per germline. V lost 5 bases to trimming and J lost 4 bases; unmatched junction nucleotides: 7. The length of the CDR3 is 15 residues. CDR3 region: CASSPQRGGAETQYF. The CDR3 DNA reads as TGTGCCAGCAGCCCCCAGCGGGGGGGAGCAGAGACCCAGTACTTC.

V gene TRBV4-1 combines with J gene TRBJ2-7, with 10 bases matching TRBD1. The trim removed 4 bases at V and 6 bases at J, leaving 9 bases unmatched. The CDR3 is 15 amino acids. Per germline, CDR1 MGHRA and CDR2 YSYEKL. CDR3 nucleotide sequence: TGCGCCAGCAGCCGATCCGGGACAGGGGAGTCCGAGCAGTACTTC. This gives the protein CASSRSGTGESEQYF.

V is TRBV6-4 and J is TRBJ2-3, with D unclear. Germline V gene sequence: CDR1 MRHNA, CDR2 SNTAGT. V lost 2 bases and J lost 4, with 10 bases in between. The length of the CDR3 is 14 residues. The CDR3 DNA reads TGTGCCAGCAGTGACGGCAGCGAGCCAGATACGCAGTATTTT. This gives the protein CASSDGSEPDTQYF.

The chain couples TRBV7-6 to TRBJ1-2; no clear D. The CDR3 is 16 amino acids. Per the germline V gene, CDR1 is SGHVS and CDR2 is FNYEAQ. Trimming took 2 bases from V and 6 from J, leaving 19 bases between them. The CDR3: CASSLYVGRGPDGYTF. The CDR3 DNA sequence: TGTGCCAGCAGCTTATACGTCGGACGGGGTCCAGATGGCTACACCTTC.

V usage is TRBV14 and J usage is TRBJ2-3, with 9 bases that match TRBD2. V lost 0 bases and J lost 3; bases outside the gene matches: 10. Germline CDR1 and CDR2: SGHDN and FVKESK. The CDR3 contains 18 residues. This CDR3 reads CASSQDLGASGKTDTQYF. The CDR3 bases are TGTGCCAGCAGCCAAGATCTGGGGGCTAGCGGGAAAACAGATACGCAGTATTTT.

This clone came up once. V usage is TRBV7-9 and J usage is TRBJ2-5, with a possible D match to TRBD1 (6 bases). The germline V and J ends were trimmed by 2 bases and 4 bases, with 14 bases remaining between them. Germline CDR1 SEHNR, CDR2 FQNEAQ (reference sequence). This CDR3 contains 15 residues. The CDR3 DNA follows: TGTGCCAGCAGCTTACCGGAGAGGGGGAGAGAGACCCAGTACTTC. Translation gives CASSLPERGRETQYF.

As DNA, the CDR3 is TGTGCCAGCAGCTTAGGACTAGCGGGGGGCACAGATACGCAGTATTTT. This gives the protein CASSLGLAGGTDTQYF. V usage is TRBV7-2 and J usage is TRBJ2-3; 12 nucleotides agree with TRBD2. This CDR3 has 16 amino acids. The trim removed 1 base at V and 1 base at J, leaving 0 bases unmatched. Germline V lookup: CDR1 SGHTA, CDR2 FQGNSA.

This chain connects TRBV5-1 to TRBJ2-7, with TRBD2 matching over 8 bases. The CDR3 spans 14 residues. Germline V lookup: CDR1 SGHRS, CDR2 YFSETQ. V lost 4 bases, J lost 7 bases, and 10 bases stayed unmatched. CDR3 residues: CASSRTSPRGEQYF. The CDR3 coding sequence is TGCGCCAGCAGCAGGACTAGCCCTCGCGGGGAGCAGTACTTC. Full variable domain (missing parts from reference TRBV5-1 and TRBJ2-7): KAGVTQTPRYLIKTRGQQVTLSCSPISGHRSVSWYQQTPGQGLQFLFEYFSETQRNKGNFPGRFSGRQFSNSRSEMNVSTLELGDSALYLCASSRTSPRGEQYFGPGTRLTVT.

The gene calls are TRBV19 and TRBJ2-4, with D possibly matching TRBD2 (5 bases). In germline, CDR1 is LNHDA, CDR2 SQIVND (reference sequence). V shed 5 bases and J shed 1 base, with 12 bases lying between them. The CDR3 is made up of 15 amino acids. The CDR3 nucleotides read TGTGCCAGTAGTCCCTTTAGGGAGGCCAAAAACATTCAGTACTTC. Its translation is CASSPFREAKNIQYF.

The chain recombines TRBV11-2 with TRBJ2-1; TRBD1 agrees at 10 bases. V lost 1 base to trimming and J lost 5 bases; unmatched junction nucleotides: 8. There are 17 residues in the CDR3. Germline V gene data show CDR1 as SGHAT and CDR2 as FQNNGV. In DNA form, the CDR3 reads TGTGCCAGCAGCTTAGGGACAGGGGGTTTATCGGACAATGAGCAGTTCTTC. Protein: CASSLGTGGLSDNEQFF. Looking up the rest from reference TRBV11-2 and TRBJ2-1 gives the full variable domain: EAGVAQSPRYKIIEKRQSVAFWCNPISGHATLYWYQQILGQGPKLLIQFQNNGVVDDSQLPKDRFSAERLKGVDSTLKIQPAKLEDSAVYLCASSLGTGGLSDNEQFFGPGTRLTVL.

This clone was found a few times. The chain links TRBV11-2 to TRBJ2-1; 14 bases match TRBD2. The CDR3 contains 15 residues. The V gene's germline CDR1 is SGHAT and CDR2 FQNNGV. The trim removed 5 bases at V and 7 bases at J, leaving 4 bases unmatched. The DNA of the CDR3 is TGTGCCAGCAGCGGCGGACTAGCGGGAGGTAATGAGCAGTTCTTC. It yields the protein CASSGGLAGGNEQFF. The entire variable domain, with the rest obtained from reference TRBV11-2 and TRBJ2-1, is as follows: EAGVAQSPRYKIIEKRQSVAFWCNPISGHATLYWYQQILGQGPKLLIQFQNNGVVDDSQLPKDRFSAERLKGVDSTLKIQPAKLEDSAVYLCASSGGLAGGNEQFFGPGTRLTVL.

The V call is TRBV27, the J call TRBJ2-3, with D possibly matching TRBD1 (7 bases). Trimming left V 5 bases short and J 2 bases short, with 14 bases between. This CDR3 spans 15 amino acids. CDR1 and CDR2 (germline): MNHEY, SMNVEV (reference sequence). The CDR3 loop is CASSDPGGITDTQYF. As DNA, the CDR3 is TGTGCCAGCAGTGACCCAGGGGGGATCACAGATACGCAGTATTTT.

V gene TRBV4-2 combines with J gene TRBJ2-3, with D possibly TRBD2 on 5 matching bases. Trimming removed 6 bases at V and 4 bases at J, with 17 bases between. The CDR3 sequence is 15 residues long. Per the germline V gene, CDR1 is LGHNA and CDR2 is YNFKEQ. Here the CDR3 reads CASRVRLPGPDTQYF. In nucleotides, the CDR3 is TGTGCCAGCAGAGTCAGACTACCAGGCCCAGATACGCAGTATTTT.

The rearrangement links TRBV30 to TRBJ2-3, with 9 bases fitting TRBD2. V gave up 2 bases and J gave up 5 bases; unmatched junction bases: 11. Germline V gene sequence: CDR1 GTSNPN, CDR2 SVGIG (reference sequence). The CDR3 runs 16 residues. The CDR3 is CAWSIPGTSLRDTQYF. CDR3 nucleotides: TGTGCCTGGAGTATCCCCGGGACTAGCTTAAGAGATACGCAGTATTTT.

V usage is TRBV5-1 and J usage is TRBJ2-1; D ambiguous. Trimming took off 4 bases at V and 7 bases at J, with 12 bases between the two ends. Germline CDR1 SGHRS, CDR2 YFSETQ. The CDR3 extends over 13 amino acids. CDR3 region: CASSPLNSNEQFF. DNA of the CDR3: TGCGCCAGCAGCCCTTTAAACAGTAATGAGCAGTTCTTC.

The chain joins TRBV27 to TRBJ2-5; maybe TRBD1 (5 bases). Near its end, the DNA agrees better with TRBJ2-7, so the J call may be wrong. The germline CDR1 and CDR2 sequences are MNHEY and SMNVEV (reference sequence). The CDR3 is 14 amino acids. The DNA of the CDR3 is TGTGCCAGCAGTTTAACGACAGATTCCTACGAGCAGTACTTC. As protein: CASSLTTDSYEQYF.

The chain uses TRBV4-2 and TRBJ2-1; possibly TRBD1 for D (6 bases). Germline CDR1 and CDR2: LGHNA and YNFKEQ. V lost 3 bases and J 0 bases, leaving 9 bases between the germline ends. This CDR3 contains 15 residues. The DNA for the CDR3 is TGTGCCAGCAGCCAGGCCAGGGGCTCCTACAATGAGCAGTTCTTC. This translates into CASSQARGSYNEQFF.

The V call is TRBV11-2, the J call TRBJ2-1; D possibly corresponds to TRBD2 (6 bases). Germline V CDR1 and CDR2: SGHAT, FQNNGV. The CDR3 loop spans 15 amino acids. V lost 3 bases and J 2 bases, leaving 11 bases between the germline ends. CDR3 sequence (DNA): TGTGCCAGCAGCTTTTCGACGGGAGCCTACAATGAGCAGTTCTTC. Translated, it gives CASSFSTGAYNEQFF.

In DNA, the CDR3 is TGTGCCAGCAGCTTGCACGGGAGGAAGACCCAGTACTTC. Its translation is CASSLHGRKTQYF. The genes are TRBV5-4 and TRBJ2-5; 7 nucleotides align to TRBD2. J gave up 6 bases and V 1 base, and 3 bases lay outside the gene matches. This CDR3 has 13 amino acids. Germline V lookup: CDR1 SGHNT, CDR2 YYREEE (reference sequence).

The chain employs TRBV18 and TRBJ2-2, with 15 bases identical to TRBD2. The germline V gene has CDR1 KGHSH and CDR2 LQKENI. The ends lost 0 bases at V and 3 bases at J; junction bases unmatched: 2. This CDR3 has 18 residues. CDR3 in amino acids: CASSPPGLAGGDTGELFF. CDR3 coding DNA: TGTGCCAGCTCACCACCCGGACTAGCGGGAGGGGACACCGGGGAGCTGTTTTTT. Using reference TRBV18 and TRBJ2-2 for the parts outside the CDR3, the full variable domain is NAGVMQNPRHLVRRRGQEARLRCSPMKGHSHVYWYRQLPEEGLKFMVYLQKENIIDESGMPKERFSAEFPKEGPSILRIQQVVRGDSAAYFCASSPPGLAGGDTGELFFGEGSRLTVL.